Each of the 7 T cell receptor beta chains below was sequenced from the same sample in a study of T-cell memory formation after mild COVID-19 (dated by TCRdb to the early 2020s). The library was produced with 5' RACE. TCRdb records Illumina NovaSeq 6000 as the sequencer. TCRdb's own reprocessing of the public reads used fastp at Q25 and MiXCR and kept productive beta chains. Each CDR3 protein gets just one entry, which takes the most common genes and DNA from the rows behind it. A total of about 500,000 distinct CDR3 sequences appear in this sample, over 20% of them only once. Around 12% of the sample is in the top ten clones. Sequenced sample: PBMCs or a T cell subset sorted from them (not recorded which). These receptors all come from an adult woman who had mild COVID-19 (a few samples of this study predate the infection). The sample titles of this study are shuffled in the database, so cell type and time point are left out; the donor was told from shared clones.

This clonotype occurred a few times. The V and J genes are TRBV6-1 and TRBJ2-7; D gene ambiguous. Germline lookup yields CDR1 MNHNS and CDR2 SASEGT. Trimming took off 1 base at V and 0 bases at J, with 7 bases between the two ends. This CDR3 is 14 amino acids long. The CDR3 DNA follows: TGTGCCAGCAGTGAAGGCAGGTACTCCTACGAGCAGTACTTC. Protein product: CASSEGRYSYEQYF.

This clonotype was found a few times. The chain uses TRBV9 and TRBJ1-1; D is ambiguous. This CDR3 spans 15 amino acids. The germline gives CDR1 SGDLS, CDR2 YYNGEE. V was cut by 0 bases and J by 2 bases, with 11 bases left in between. The CDR3 region has the DNA TGTGCCAGCAGCGTAGAAGACGGAATTAACACTGAAGCTTTCTTT. Protein product: CASSVEDGINTEAFF.

V usage is TRBV5-1 and J usage is TRBJ2-6; D remains ambiguous. Trimming removed 0 bases from V and 2 bases from J, with 6 bases in between. The CDR3 extends over 15 amino acids. Per germline, CDR1 SGHRS and CDR2 YFSETQ. CDR3 sequence reads: CASSLESTGANVLTF. The CDR3 DNA follows: TGCGCCAGCAGCTTGGAGTCGACTGGGGCCAACGTCCTGACTTTC. The full variable domain, completed using reference TRBV5-1 and TRBJ2-6, is KAGVTQTPRYLIKTRGQQVTLSCSPISGHRSVSWYQQTPGQGLQFLFEYFSETQRNKGNFPGRFSGRQFSNSRSEMNVSTLELGDSALYLCASSLESTGANVLTFGAGSRLTVL.

V is TRBV6-2 or TRBV6-3 and J is TRBJ2-5; D is ambiguous. The CDR3 length is 11 residues. Germline values: CDR1 MNHEY, CDR2 SVGEGT. Trimming pared 10 bases from V and 3 bases from J, leaving 9 bases between. The chain's CDR3 is CATGSEETQYF. CDR3 bases: TGTGCCACCGGTAGTGAAGAGACCCAGTACTTC.

A few counts support this clonotype. The CDR3 loop is CASSPDPNEQFF. DNA for the CDR3: TGTGCCAGCAGCCCGGACCCAAATGAGCAGTTCTTC. This rearrangement joins TRBV7-9 to TRBJ2-1, with D unclear. The CDR3 extends over 12 amino acids. CDR1 SEHNR and CDR2 FQNEAQ come from the germline V gene (reference sequence). V was clipped by 5 bases and J by 7 bases, with 9 bases between them.

This clonotype has more than one count but fewer than ten. V gene TRBV10-3 combines with J gene TRBJ2-5, with 12 positions matching TRBD2. The germline CDR1 and CDR2 sequences are ENHRY and SYGVKD. J was trimmed by 2 bases and V by 2 bases; bases with no gene match: 3. The CDR3 has 16 amino acids. The CDR3 reads CAISEAGTSGQETQYF. The CDR3 DNA reads TGTGCCATCAGTGAGGCCGGGACTAGCGGGCAAGAGACCCAGTACTTC.

This chain connects TRBV7-2 to TRBJ2-3; D gene ambiguous. Trimming pared 3 bases from V and 3 bases from J, leaving 10 bases between. Germline CDR1 is SGHTA and CDR2 is FQGNSA. The CDR3 has 14 residues. CDR3 sequence (DNA): TGTGCCAGCAGCTTGGGGAAGCGAACAGATACGCAGTATTTT. Translated: CASSLGKRTDTQYF.